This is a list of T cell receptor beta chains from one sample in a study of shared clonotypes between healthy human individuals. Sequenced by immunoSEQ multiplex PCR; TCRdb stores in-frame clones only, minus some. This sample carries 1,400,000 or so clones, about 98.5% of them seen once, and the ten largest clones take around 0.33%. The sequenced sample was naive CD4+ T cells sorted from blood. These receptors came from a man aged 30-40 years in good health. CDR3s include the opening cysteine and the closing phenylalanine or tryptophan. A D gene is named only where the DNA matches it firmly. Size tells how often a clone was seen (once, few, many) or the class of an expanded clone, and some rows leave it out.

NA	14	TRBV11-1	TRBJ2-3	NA	TGTGCCAGCAGCTTATGGGGAAAAGCTGATACGCAGTATTTT	CASSLWGKADTQYF
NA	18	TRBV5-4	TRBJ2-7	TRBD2	TGTGCCAGCAGCTTGGTACTAGCGCCAAGAGCTAGCTCCTACGAGCAGTACTTC	CASSLVLAPRASSYEQYF
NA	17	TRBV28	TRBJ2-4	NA	TGTGCCAGCAGCATTCCTGGGACCAACTTAGCCAAAAACATTCAGTACTTC	CASSIPGTNLAKNIQYF
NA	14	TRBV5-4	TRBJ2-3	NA	TGTGCCAGCAGCTTGGAACAGTTCACAGATACGCAGTATTTT	CASSLEQFTDTQYF
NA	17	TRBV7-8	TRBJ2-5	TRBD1	TGTGCCAGCAGCTCGGACAGGGTGGGATTAAGGAAAGAGACCCAGTACTTC	CASSSDRVGLRKETQYF
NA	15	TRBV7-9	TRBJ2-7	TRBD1	TGTGCCAGCAGTCCGGGACAGGGGGCGCGCTACGAGCAGTACTTC	CASSPGQGARYEQYF
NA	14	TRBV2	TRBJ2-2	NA	TGTGCCAGCAAGGAGGGAATTAACACCGGGGAGCTGTTTTTT	CASKEGINTGELFF
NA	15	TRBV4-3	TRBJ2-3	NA	TGCGCCAGCAGCCAAGTAGGGGAGGACACAGATACGCAGTATTTT	CASSQVGEDTDTQYF
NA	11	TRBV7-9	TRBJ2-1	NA	TGTGCCAGCAGCGGATTTGATGAGCAGTTCTTC	CASSGFDEQFF
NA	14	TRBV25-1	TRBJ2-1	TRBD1	TGTGCCACCCAGGACAGGGACCGGTACAATGAGCAGTTCTTC	CATQDRDRYNEQFF
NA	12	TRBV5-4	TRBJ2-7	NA	TGTGCCAGCAGCTTGGTGAGAGGCGAGCAGTACTTC	CASSLVRGEQYF
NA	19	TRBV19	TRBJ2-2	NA	TGTGCCAGTAGTAAGCCCGGCGGAGCCAGACGGGCGAACACCGGGGAGCTGTTTTTT	CASSKPGGARRANTGELFF
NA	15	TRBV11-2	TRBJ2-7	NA	TGTGCCAGCAGCTCCCTAAGGGGGGCTAGCTACGAGCAGTACTTC	CASSSLRGASYEQYF
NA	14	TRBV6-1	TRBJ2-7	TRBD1	TGTGCCATAATAGGGAGGACAGGGTCTTACGAGCAGTACTTC	CAIIGRTGSYEQYF
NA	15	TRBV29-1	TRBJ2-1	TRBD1	TGCAGCGTTGAATTCCGGGACAGACGAACCAATGAGCAGTTCTTC	CSVEFRDRRTNEQFF
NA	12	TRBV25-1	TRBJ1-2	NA	TGTGCCAGCAGTGATTTCGGGGGTGGCTACACCTTC	CASSDFGGGYTF
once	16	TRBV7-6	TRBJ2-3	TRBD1	TGTGCCAGCAGCCCCGGACAGGTCTCTAGCACAGATACGCAGTATTTT	CASSPGQVSSTDTQYF
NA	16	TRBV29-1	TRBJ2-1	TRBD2	TGCAGCGTTGTGGGGACTAGCGGGAGGGCCCCTAATGAGCAGTTCTTC	CSVVGTSGRAPNEQFF
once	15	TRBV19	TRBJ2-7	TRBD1	TGTGCCAGTAGTATTGCGGACAGGAGGAACTACGAGCAGTACTTC	CASSIADRRNYEQYF
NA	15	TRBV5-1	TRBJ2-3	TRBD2	TGCGCCAGCAGCTTGGCGGGAGGTTACACAGATACGCAGTATTTT	CASSLAGGYTDTQYF
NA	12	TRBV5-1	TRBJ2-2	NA	TGCGCCAGCAGCCGGTCCGAAGGGGAGCTGTTTTTT	CASSRSEGELFF
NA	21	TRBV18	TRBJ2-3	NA	TGTGCCAGCTCACCATTTCGCCCCTCGGACGGGTCGCCTTCTAGCACAGATACGCAGTATTTT	CASSPFRPSDGSPSSTDTQYF
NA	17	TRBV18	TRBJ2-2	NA	TGTGCCAGCTCACTATCCACTTGGACCGCGAACACCGGGGAGCTGTTTTTT	CASSLSTWTANTGELFF
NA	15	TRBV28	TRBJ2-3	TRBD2	TGTGCCAGCAGTTTAAATCCCTTAGCGGGAGATACGCAGTATTTT	CASSLNPLAGDTQYF
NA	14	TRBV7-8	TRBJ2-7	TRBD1	TGTGCCAGCAGCTTTTCCGGGACAGGGGACGAGCAGTACTTC	CASSFSGTGDEQYF
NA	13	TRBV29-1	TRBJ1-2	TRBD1	TGCAGCTCCGGTGAGGGGGCGAACTATGGCTACACCTTC	CSSGEGANYGYTF
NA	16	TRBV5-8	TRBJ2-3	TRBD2	TGTGCCAGCAGCACGGGACTAGCGGGAGAGACAGATACGCAGTATTTT	CASSTGLAGETDTQYF
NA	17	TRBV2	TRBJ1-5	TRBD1	TGTGCCAGCAGTGAAGCGTATACTACAGGGGACAATCAGCCCCAGCATTTT	CASSEAYTTGDNQPQHF
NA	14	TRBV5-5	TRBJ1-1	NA	TGTGCCAGCAGCATCTCGACAGTGAACACTGAAGCTTTCTTT	CASSISTVNTEAFF
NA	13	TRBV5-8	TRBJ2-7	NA	TGTGCCAGCAGCTTGGGTTCGATCTACGAGCAGTACTTC	CASSLGSIYEQYF
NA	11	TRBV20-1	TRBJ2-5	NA	TGCAGTGCTAGGAACCAAGAGACCCAGTACTTC	CSARNQETQYF
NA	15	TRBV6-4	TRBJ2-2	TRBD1	TGTGCCAGCAGTAGGGACAGCCTGAACACCGGGGAGCTGTTTTTT	CASSRDSLNTGELFF
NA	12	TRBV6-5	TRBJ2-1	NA	TGTGCCAGCAGTCACCGGAGGGATGAGCAGTTCTTC	CASSHRRDEQFF
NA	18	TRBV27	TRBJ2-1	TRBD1	TGTGCCTGCCGCCCGTGGACAGGGGGGTTAGGCTCCTACAATGAGCAGTTCTTC	CACRPWTGGLGSYNEQFF
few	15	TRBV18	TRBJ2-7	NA	TGTGCCAGCTCACCACCCCATACTAGCACCTACGAGCAGTACTTC	CASSPPHTSTYEQYF
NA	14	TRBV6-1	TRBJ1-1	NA	TGTGCCAGCAGTAGGAGGGGGATGAACACTGAAGCTTTCTTT	CASSRRGMNTEAFF
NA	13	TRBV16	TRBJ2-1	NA	TGTGCCAGCAGCCCCGGCCTATACAATGAGCAGTTCTTC	CASSPGLYNEQFF
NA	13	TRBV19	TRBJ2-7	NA	TGTGCCAGTAGCGGACTGACTGGATACGAGCAGTACTTC	CASSGLTGYEQYF
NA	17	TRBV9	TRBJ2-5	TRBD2	TGTGCCAGCAGCGTAGATCCAGCGGGAGGTTCCCAAGAGACCCAGTACTTC	CASSVDPAGGSQETQYF
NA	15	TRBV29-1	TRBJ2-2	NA	TGCAGCGTTGAAGTGGCGGAAGCGAACACCGGGGAGCTGTTTTTT	CSVEVAEANTGELFF
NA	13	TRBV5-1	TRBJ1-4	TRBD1	TGCGCCAGCAGCTTGGACAGGGGTTTGCAACTGTTTTTT	CASSLDRGLQLFF
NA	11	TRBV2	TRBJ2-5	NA	TGTGCCAGCAGCGCCCGGGAGACCCAGTACTTC	CASSARETQYF
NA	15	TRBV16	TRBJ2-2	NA	TGTGCCAGCAGCCAAGGGACACCGAACACCGGGGAGCTGTTTTTT	CASSQGTPNTGELFF
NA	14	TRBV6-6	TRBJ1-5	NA	TGTGCCAGCAGTTACGACAGTAGCAATCAGCCCCAGCATTTT	CASSYDSSNQPQHF
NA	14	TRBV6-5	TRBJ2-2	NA	TGTGCCAGCAGTTACGATGAGGCGGGTGGGGAGCTGTTTTTT	CASSYDEAGGELFF
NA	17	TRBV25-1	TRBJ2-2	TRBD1	TGTGCCAGCAGTGGGATCCAGGGACAGAGGAACACCGGGGAGCTGTTTTTT	CASSGIQGQRNTGELFF
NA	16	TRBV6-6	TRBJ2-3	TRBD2	TGTGCCAGCCGACTAGCGGGAGGGCCCGGCACAGATACGCAGTATTTT	CASRLAGGPGTDTQYF
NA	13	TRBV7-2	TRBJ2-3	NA	TGTGCCAGCAGCGGCGGGGGCACAGATACGCAGTATTTT	CASSGGGTDTQYF
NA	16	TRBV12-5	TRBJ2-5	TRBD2	TGTGCTAGTGGAGGCATAGCGGGGGTGCCCCAAGAGACCCAGTACTTC	CASGGIAGVPQETQYF
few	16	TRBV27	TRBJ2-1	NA	TGTGCCAGCAGCCCCCATGACGCCGAGGTAGGTGATGAGCAGTTCTTC	CASSPHDAEVGDEQFF
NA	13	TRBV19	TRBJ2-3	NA	TGTGCCAGTAGTATTCGCGACTCGGATACGCAGTATTTT	CASSIRDSDTQYF
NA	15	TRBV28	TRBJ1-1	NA	TGTGCCAGCAGTTTTAGAGGCCGACGGGACACTGAAGCTTTCTTT	CASSFRGRRDTEAFF
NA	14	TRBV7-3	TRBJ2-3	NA	TGTGCCAGCAGCTTTTTGGGACGCACAGATACGCAGTATTTT	CASSFLGRTDTQYF
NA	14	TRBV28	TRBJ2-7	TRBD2	TGTGCCAGCATTTCCCTAGCGGGAGCCTACGAGCAGTACTTC	CASISLAGAYEQYF
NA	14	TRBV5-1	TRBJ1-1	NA	TGCGCCAGCAGCCTAAGGGGAAGGAACACTGAAGCTTTCTTT	CASSLRGRNTEAFF
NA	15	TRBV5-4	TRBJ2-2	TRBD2	TGTGCCAGCAGCCTCGGGACTAGCGGCACCGGGGAGCTGTTTTTT	CASSLGTSGTGELFF
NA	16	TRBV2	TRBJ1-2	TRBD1	TGTGCCAGCAGCGGGGGACAGGGGCTTGACAACTATGGCTACACCTTC	CASSGGQGLDNYGYTF
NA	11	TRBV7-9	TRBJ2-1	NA	TGTGCCAGCAGCTTAGAAGATTGGTGGTTCTTC	CASSLEDWWFF